This T cell receptor (beta chain) was obtained from a study of T cells after somatic rescue of genetic block. TCRdb's table, derived via immunoSEQ multiplex PCR, lists solely in-frame clones and lacks some. The data hold under 150,000 clones, with 90% to 95% observed a single time. This receptor was identified in a woman under 30. The sample comprised peripheral blood mononuclear cells (PBMCs).

The CDR3 coding sequence is TGTGCCAGCAGTGCTTACAGGGAGAACACTGAAGCTTTCTTT. This encodes CASSAYRENTEAFF. The J gene is TRBJ1-1, the V gene TRBV25-1, with a tentative D call TRBD1 (6 bases). The CDR3 is 14 amino acids. V lost 4 bases, J lost 1 base, and 10 bases lay in between. Germline loops: CDR1 MGHDK, CDR2 SYGVNS. The variable domain in full, completed from reference TRBV25-1 and TRBJ1-1, reads EADIYQTPRYLVIGTGKKITLECSQTMGHDKMYWYQQDPGMELHLIHYSYGVNSTEKGDLSSESTVSRIRTEHFPLTLESARPSHTSQYLCASSAYRENTEAFFGQGTRLTVV.